The rows below give T cell receptor beta chains drawn from one sample of a study of blood T cells in healthy people across ages. TCRdb recomputed calls from the 5' RACE reads with MiXCR, one row per CDR3 protein. The table has around 1.5 million distinct CDR3 sequences, approximately 42% seen once; the top ten hold around 8%. Sequenced sample: blood. These receptors were obtained from a woman between 18 and 30 years old in good health. Each CDR3 is given with its conserved first and last residue. Each record gives: CDR3 protein, CDR3 DNA, clone size, V gene, D gene, J gene. The D gene is left open where the match is weak. Clone size, where shown, is once, few, many, or a class for clones that have expanded.

CDR3: CASSLSAESFEQYF
DNA: TGTGCCAGCAGTTTATCCGCAGAGTCTTTTGAGCAGTACTTC
size: -
V: TRBV27
D: -
J: TRBJ2-4

CDR3: CASSATTEQFF
DNA: TGTGCCAGCAGCGCAACCACGGAGCAGTTCTTC
size: -
V: TRBV5-6
D: -
J: TRBJ2-1

CDR3: CASSLSAAGNYGYTF
DNA: TGCGCCAGCAGCTTGTCGGCAGCCGGGAACTATGGCTACACCTTC
size: -
V: TRBV5-1
D: -
J: TRBJ1-2

CDR3: CASSLTSGGPSGEYF
DNA: TGTGCCAGCAGCCTGACTAGCGGGGGCCCCTCTGGGGAGTATTTT
size: -
V: TRBV12-3/TRBV12-4
D: TRBD2
J: TRBJ2-3

CDR3: CDSSLRLGANIQYF
DNA: TGTGACAGCAGTTTAAGACTGGGGGCAAACATTCAGTACTTC
size: -
V: TRBV27
D: -
J: TRBJ2-4

CDR3: CASTLAGGPEDEQYF
DNA: TGTGCCAGCACATTAGCGGGAGGGCCAGAGGACGAGCAGTACTTC
size: -
V: TRBV6-4
D: TRBD2
J: TRBJ2-7

CDR3: CSASPGGIGDTEAFF
DNA: TGCAGTGCTAGTCCAGGGGGTATCGGGGACACTGAAGCTTTCTTT
size: few
V: TRBV20-1
D: TRBD1
J: TRBJ1-1

CDR3: CSAITGGYTGANVLTF
DNA: TGCAGTGCCATCACAGGGGGCTATACTGGGGCCAACGTCCTGACTTTC
size: few
V: TRBV20-1
D: TRBD1
J: TRBJ2-6

CDR3: CASSAAVGNQPQHF
DNA: TGTGCCAGCAGCGCCGCGGTGGGCAATCAGCCCCAGCATTTT
size: -
V: TRBV27
D: -
J: TRBJ1-5

CDR3: CSAGRSYSPLHF
DNA: TGCAGTGCTGGGCGTTCGTATTCACCCCTCCACTTT
size: -
V: TRBV20-1
D: -
J: TRBJ1-6

CDR3: CASSFDVGGNEQFF
DNA: TGTGCCAGCAGCTTCGATGTCGGGGGGAATGAGCAGTTCTTC
size: -
V: TRBV11-1
D: TRBD2
J: TRBJ2-1

CDR3: CASSLSSVTDTQYF
DNA: TGTGCCAGCAGTTTAAGTAGTGTCACAGATACGCAGTATTTT
size: -
V: TRBV12-3/TRBV12-4
D: -
J: TRBJ2-3

CDR3: CASSEGRCEQYF
DNA: TGCGCCAGCAGTGAGGGACGCTGCGAGCAGTACTTC
size: -
V: TRBV5-1
D: -
J: TRBJ2-7

CDR3: CASSLLAGGPAEQFF
DNA: TGTGCCAGCAGCCTCCTGGCGGGAGGGCCTGCTGAGCAGTTCTTC
size: few
V: TRBV7-2
D: TRBD2
J: TRBJ2-1

CDR3: CATSDRASGGTYNEQFF
DNA: TGTGCCACCAGTGATAGGGCTAGCGGGGGGACTTACAATGAGCAGTTCTTC
size: -
V: TRBV24-1
D: TRBD2
J: TRBJ2-1

CDR3: CAITDTNDGQFF
DNA: TGTGCCATTACGGACACTAACGATGGGCAGTTCTTC
size: once
V: TRBV10-3
D: -
J: TRBJ2-1

CDR3: CASSSPEWTDTQYF
DNA: TGTGCCAGCAGTTCCCCGGAATGGACAGATACGCAGTATTTT
size: few
V: TRBV12-3/TRBV12-4
D: -
J: TRBJ2-3

CDR3: CAISGQTSGEQYF
DNA: TGTGCCATCAGTGGACAGACTAGCGGCGAGCAGTACTTC
size: few
V: TRBV10-3
D: TRBD2
J: TRBJ2-7

CDR3: CASSSPDYRNEQFF
DNA: TGTGCCAGCAGTTCCCCAGACTACCGGAATGAGCAGTTCTTC
size: -
V: TRBV28
D: -
J: TRBJ2-1

CDR3: CASSGGGVRTDTQYF
DNA: TGTGCCAGCAGTGGAGGCGGGGTACGCACAGATACGCAGTATTTT
size: -
V: TRBV2
D: -
J: TRBJ2-3

CDR3: CASSTSGGYEQYF
DNA: TGTGCCAGTTCGACTAGCGGGGGCTACGAGCAGTACTTC
size: few
V: TRBV2
D: TRBD2
J: TRBJ2-7

CDR3: CASTRPQSEQYF
DNA: TGTGCTAGCACCCGCCCACAGTCCGAGCAGTACTTC
size: -
V: TRBV7-7
D: -
J: TRBJ2-7

CDR3: CASSFSGMAGGPSTDTQYF
DNA: TGTGCCAGCAGTTTTTCTGGGATGGCGGGAGGGCCCTCCACAGATACGCAGTATTTT
size: -
V: TRBV27
D: TRBD2
J: TRBJ2-3

CDR3: CASTGRGETYEQYF
DNA: TGTGCCAGCACCGGGCGGGGGGAAACCTACGAGCAGTACTTC
size: few
V: TRBV28
D: TRBD2
J: TRBJ2-7

CDR3: CASSSFRGQGGNEQYF
DNA: TGTGCCAGCAGCTCCTTTAGGGGGCAAGGGGGGAATGAGCAGTACTTC
size: -
V: TRBV11-2
D: -
J: TRBJ2-7

CDR3: CAIRRTSGRTSQNTDTQYF
DNA: TGTGCCATCAGGAGGACTAGCGGGAGGACCTCCCAGAACACAGATACGCAGTATTTT
size: few
V: TRBV10-3
D: TRBD2
J: TRBJ2-3

CDR3: CSVEATGKNTEAFF
DNA: TGCAGCGTTGAAGCAACAGGGAAGAACACTGAAGCTTTCTTT
size: -
V: TRBV29-1
D: -
J: TRBJ1-1

CDR3: CARGGARETQYF
DNA: TGTGCCAGAGGGGGGGCCAGGGAGACCCAGTACTTC
size: few
V: TRBV25-1
D: -
J: TRBJ2-5

CDR3: CASSYTRFSEQYF
DNA: TGTGCCAGCAGTTACACCCGTTTCTCCGAGCAGTACTTC
size: -
V: TRBV6-6
D: -
J: TRBJ2-7

CDR3: CASMGPTGYYGYTF
DNA: TGTGCCAGCATGGGCCCGACAGGGTACTATGGCTACACCTTC
size: -
V: TRBV6-1
D: TRBD1
J: TRBJ1-2

CDR3: CASSVESGGPRTQYF
DNA: TGTGCCAGCAGCGTAGAAAGCGGGGGCCCCCGTACGCAGTATTTT
size: many
V: TRBV9
D: TRBD2
J: TRBJ2-3

CDR3: CASRAGMEPQHF
DNA: TGTGCCAGCAGGGCAGGGATGGAGCCCCAGCATTTT
size: -
V: TRBV27
D: -
J: TRBJ1-5

CDR3: CASSFRRAEYNEQFF
DNA: TGTGCCAGCAGTTTTCGGCGAGCGGAGTACAATGAGCAGTTCTTC
size: -
V: TRBV6-2/TRBV6-3
D: -
J: TRBJ2-1

CDR3: CASSSSGPGLYGYTF
DNA: TGTGCCAGCAGTTCGTCGGGGCCTGGCCTTTATGGCTACACCTTC
size: few
V: TRBV12-3/TRBV12-4
D: -
J: TRBJ1-2

CDR3: CASSYLRGSYEQFF
DNA: TGTGCCAGCAGTTACCTCAGGGGTTCCTACGAGCAGTTCTTC
size: -
V: TRBV6-2/TRBV6-3
D: -
J: TRBJ2-1

CDR3: CSAREDRYTEAFF
DNA: TGCAGTGCTAGAGAGGACAGATACACTGAAGCTTTCTTT
size: -
V: TRBV20-1
D: -
J: TRBJ1-1

CDR3: CASSQGTNSPLHF
DNA: TGTGCCAGCAGCCAGGGGACTAATTCACCCCTCCACTTT
size: -
V: TRBV6-4
D: -
J: TRBJ1-6

CDR3: CASSPRGRHYGYTF
DNA: TGTGCCAGCAGCCCTCGGGGGCGGCACTATGGCTACACCTTC
size: -
V: TRBV6-1
D: -
J: TRBJ1-2

CDR3: CTSSTEAGTDTQYF
DNA: TGTACCAGCAGCACAGAGGCGGGCACAGATACGCAGTATTTT
size: -
V: TRBV7-2
D: -
J: TRBJ2-3

CDR3: CASSIREKNSPLHF
DNA: TGTGCCAGCAGTATCCGGGAGAAAAATTCACCCCTCCACTTT
size: -
V: TRBV2
D: -
J: TRBJ1-6

CDR3: CASSPIQGNYGHTF
DNA: TGTGCCAGCAGTCCGATACAGGGAAACTATGGCCACACCTTC
size: -
V: TRBV12-3/TRBV12-4
D: -
J: TRBJ1-2

CDR3: CASSSGDSTEAFF
DNA: TGCGCCAGCAGCTCAGGGGATAGCACTGAAGCTTTCTTT
size: few
V: TRBV5-1
D: -
J: TRBJ1-1

CDR3: CASSLRLVDGLRYEQYF
DNA: TGTGCCAGCAGCTTACGGCTTGTCGATGGGTTGCGATACGAGCAGTACTTC
size: few
V: TRBV7-9
D: -
J: TRBJ2-7

CDR3: CASSYRSRGRETQYF
DNA: TGTGCCAGCAGTTACAGGTCGCGGGGAAGGGAGACCCAGTACTTC
size: -
V: TRBV6-6
D: -
J: TRBJ2-5

CDR3: CASSQQGAYEQYF
DNA: TGCGCCAGCAGCCAACAAGGGGCCTACGAGCAGTACTTC
size: few
V: TRBV5-1
D: -
J: TRBJ2-7